This T cell receptor beta chain originates from a study of blood T cell repertoires in COVID-19. Assay: immunoSEQ multiplex PCR; the TCRdb copy retains only in-frame clones and omits some. The table has about 130,000 clones, about 80% seen once. Germline V lookup: CDR1 MNHEY, CDR2 SMNVEV (reference sequence). The CDR3 has 14 residues. The junction had 8 bases not matched to a gene; V was cut back by 7 bases and J by 6 bases. This TCR derives from a man aged 45 to 65 who had recovered from COVID-19. This rearrangement joins TRBV27 to TRBJ2-7; 11 positions match TRBD2. The specimen sequenced was PBMCs or T cells enriched from blood (not recorded which). The CDR3 sequence is CASKRLAGRGEQYF. In DNA, the CDR3 is TGTGCCAGCAAAAGACTAGCGGGGCGGGGCGAGCAGTACTTC.